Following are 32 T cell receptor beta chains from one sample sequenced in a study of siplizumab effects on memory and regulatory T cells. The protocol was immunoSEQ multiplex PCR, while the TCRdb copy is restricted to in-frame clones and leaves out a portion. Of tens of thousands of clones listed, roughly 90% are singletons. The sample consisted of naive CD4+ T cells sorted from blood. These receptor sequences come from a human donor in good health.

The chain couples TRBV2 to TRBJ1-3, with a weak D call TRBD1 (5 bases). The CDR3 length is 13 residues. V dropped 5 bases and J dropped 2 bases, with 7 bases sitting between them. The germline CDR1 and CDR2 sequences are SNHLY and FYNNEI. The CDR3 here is CASSWGAGNTIYF. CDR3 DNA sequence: TGTGCCAGCAGTTGGGGGGCTGGAAACACCATATATTTT.

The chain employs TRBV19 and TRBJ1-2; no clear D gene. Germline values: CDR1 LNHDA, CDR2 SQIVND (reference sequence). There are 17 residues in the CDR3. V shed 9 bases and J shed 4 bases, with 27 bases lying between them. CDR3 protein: CASTREGSRTLVYGYTF. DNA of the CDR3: TGTGCCAGCACCCGAGAGGGAAGCAGGACTTTGGTCTATGGCTACACCTTC.

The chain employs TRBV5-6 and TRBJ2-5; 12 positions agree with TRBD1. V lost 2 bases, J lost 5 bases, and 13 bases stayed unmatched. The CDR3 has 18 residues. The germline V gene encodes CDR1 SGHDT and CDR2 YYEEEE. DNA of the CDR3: TGTGCCAGCAGCTTCGCGGGACAGGGGGCACGTATGGGGGAGACCCAGTACTTC. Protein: CASSFAGQGARMGETQYF. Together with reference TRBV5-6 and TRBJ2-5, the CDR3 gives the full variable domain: DAGVTQSPTHLIKTRGQQVTLRCSPKSGHDTVSWYQQALGQGPQFIFQYYEEEERQRGNFPDRFSGHQFPNYSSELNVNALLLGDSALYLCASSFAGQGARMGETQYFGPGTRLLVL.

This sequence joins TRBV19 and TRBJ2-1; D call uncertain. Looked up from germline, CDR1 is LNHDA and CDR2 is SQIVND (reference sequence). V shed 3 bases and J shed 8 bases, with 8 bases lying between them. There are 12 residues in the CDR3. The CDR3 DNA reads TGTGCCAGTAGTATGTTGGGCTATGAGCAGTTCTTC. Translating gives CASSMLGYEQFF.

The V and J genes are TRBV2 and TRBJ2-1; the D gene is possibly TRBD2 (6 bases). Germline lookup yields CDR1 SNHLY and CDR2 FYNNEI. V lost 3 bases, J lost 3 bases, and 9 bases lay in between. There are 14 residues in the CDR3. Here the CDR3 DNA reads TGTGCCAGCAGTGAGGGGGGAAGCTACAATGAGCAGTTCTTC. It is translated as CASSEGGSYNEQFF.

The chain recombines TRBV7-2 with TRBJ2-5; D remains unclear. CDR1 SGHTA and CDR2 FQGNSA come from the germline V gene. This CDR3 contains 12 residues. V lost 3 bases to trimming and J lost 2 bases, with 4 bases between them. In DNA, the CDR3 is TGTGCCAGCAGCTTTCCACAAGAGACCCAGTACTTC. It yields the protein CASSFPQETQYF.

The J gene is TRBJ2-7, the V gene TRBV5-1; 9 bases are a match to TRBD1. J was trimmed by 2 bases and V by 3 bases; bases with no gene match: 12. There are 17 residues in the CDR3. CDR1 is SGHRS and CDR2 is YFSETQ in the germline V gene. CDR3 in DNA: TGCGCCAGCAGCTCGGTCCGAGGACAGGGGTGGACCTACGAGCAGTACTTC. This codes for CASSSVRGQGWTYEQYF.

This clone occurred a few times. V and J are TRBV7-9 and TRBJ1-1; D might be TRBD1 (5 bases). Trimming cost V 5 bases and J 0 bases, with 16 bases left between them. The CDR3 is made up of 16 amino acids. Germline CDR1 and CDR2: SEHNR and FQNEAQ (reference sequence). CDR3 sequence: CASSPRLPDMNTEAFF. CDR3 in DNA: TGTGCCAGCAGCCCCCGACTGCCGGACATGAACACTGAAGCTTTCTTT.

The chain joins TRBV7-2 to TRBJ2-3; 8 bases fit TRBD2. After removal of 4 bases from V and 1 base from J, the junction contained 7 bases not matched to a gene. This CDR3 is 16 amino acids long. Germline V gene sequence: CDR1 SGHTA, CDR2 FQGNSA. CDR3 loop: CASSWTSGGGTDTQYF. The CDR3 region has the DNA TGTGCCAGCAGCTGGACAAGCGGGGGCGGCACAGATACGCAGTATTTT. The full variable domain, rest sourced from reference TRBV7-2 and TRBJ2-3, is GAGVSQSPSNKVTEKGKDVELRCDPISGHTALYWYRQSLGQGLEFLIYFQGNSAPDKSGLPSDRFSAERTGGSVSTLTIQRTQQEDSAVYLCASSWTSGGGTDTQYFGPGTRLTVL.

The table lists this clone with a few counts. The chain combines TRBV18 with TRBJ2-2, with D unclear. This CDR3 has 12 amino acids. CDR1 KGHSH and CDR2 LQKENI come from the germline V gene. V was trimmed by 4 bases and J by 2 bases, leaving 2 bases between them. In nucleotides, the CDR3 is TGTGCCAGCTCACTCAACACCGGGGAGCTGTTTTTT. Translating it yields CASSLNTGELFF.

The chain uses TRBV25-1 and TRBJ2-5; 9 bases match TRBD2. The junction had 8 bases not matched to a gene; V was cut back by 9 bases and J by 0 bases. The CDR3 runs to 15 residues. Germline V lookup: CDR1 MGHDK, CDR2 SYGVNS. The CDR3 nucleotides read TGTGCCAGTTCCGTAGCGGGGGCGAACCAAGAGACCCAGTACTTC. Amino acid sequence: CASSVAGANQETQYF.

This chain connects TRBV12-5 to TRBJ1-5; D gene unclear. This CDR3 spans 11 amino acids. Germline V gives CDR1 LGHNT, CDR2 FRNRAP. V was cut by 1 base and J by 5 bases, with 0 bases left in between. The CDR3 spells CASGLDQPQHF. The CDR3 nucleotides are TGTGCTAGTGGTTTGGATCAGCCCCAGCATTTT.

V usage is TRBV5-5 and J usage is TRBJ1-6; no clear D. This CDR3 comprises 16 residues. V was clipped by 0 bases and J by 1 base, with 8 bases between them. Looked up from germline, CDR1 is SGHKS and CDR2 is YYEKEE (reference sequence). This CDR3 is CASSLGHGSYNSPLHF. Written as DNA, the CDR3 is TGTGCCAGCAGCTTGGGACACGGGTCCTATAATTCACCCCTCCACTTT.

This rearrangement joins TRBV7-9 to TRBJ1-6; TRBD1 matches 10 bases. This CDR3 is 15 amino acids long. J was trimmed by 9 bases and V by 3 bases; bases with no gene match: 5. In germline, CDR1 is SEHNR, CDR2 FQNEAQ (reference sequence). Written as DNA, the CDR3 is TGTGCCAGCAGCTTCCGGGACAGGGGCGGTTCACCCCTCCACTTT. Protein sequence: CASSFRDRGGSPLHF.

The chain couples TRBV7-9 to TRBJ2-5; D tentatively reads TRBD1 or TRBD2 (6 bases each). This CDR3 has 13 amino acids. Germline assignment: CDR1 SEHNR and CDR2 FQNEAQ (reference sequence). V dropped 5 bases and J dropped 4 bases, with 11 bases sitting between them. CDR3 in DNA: TGTGCCAGCAGCCAAAGGGGGGTAGAGACCCAGTACTTC. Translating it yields CASSQRGVETQYF.

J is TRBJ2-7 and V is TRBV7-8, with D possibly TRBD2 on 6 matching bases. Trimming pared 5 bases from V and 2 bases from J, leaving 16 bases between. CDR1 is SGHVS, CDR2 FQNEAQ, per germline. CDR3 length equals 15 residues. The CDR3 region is CASSLRGGIPYEQYF. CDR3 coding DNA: TGTGCCAGCAGCCTCCGGGGAGGCATCCCCTACGAGCAGTACTTC.

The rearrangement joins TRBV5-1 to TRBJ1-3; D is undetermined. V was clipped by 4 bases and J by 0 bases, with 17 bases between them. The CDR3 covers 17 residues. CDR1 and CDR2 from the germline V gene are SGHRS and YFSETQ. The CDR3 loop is CASSRTYSISSGNTIYF. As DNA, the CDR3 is TGCGCCAGCAGCCGAACCTACAGCATCTCCTCTGGAAACACCATATATTTT.

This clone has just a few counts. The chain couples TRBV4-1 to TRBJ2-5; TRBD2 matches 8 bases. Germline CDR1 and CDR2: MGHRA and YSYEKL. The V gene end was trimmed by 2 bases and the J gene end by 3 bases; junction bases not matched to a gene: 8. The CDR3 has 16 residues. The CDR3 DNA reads TGCGCCAGCAGCCAACACCGGGGGGGGGCGGAAGAGACCCAGTACTTC. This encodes CASSQHRGGAEETQYF.

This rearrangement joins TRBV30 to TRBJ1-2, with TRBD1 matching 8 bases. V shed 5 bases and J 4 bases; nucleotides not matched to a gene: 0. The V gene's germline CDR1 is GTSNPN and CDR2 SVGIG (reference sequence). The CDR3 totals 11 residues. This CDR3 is CAWGQGYGYTF. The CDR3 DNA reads TGTGCCTGGGGACAGGGCTATGGCTACACCTTC.

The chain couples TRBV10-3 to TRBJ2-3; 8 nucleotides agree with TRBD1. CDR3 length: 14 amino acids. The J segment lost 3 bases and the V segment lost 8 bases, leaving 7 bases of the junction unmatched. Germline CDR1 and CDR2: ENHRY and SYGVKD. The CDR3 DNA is TGTGCCATCCGAGCAGGGGGCGAGACAGATACGCAGTATTTT. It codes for CAIRAGGETDTQYF.

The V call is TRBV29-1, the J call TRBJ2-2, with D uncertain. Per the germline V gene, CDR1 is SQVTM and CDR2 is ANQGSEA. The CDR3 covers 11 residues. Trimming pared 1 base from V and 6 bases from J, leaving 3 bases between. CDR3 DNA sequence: TGCAGCGTTGAAGGGGCCGGGGAGCTGTTTTTT. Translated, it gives CSVEGAGELFF.

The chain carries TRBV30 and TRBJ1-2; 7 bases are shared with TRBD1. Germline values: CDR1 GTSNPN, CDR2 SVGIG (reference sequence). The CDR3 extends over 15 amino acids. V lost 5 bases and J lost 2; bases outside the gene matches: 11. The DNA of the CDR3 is TGTGCCTGGGACCAGGGGGGGCCCGCCAACTATGGCTACACCTTC. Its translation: CAWDQGGPANYGYTF. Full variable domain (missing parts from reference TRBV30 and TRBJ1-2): SQTIHQWPATLVQPVGSPLSLECTVEGTSNPNLYWYRQAAGRGLQLLFYSVGIGQISSEVPQNLSASRPQDRQFILSSKKLLLSDSGFYLCAWDQGGPANYGYTFGSGTRLTVV.

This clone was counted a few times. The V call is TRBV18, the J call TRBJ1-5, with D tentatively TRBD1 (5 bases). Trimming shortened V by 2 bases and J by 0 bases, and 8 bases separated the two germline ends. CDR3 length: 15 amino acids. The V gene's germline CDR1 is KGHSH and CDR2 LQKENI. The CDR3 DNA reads TGTGCCAGCTCACCAAGCGGGGCTAGCAATCAGCCCCAGCATTTT. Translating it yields CASSPSGASNQPQHF.

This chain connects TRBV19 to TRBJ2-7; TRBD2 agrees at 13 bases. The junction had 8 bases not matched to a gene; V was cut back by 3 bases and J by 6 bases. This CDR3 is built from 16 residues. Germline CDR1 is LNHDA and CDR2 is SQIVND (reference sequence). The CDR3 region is CASSILRTSGSREQYF. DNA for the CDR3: TGTGCCAGTAGTATCCTCAGGACTAGCGGGAGTCGCGAGCAGTACTTC.

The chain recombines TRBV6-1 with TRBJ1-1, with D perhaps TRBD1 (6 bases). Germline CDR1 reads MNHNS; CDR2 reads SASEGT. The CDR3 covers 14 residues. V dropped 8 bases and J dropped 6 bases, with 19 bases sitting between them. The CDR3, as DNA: TGTGCCAGCCAAAGGACAGACATACATCCTGAAGCTTTCTTT. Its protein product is CASQRTDIHPEAFF.

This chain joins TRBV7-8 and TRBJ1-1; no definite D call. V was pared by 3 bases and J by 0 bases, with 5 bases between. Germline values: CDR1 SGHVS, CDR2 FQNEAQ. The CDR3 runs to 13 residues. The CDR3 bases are TGTGCCAGCAGCTTCGACCTGAACACTGAAGCTTTCTTT. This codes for CASSFDLNTEAFF. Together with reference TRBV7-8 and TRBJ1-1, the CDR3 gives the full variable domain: GAGVSQSPRYKVAKRGQDVALRCDPISGHVSLFWYQQALGQGPEFLTYFQNEAQLDKSGLPSDRFFAERPEGSVSTLKIQRTQQEDSAVYLCASSFDLNTEAFFGQGTRLTVV.

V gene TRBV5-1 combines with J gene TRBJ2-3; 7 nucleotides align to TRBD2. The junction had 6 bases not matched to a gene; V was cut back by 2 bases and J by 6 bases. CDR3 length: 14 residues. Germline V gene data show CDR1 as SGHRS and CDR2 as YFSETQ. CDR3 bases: TGCGCCAGCAGCTTAAGGACCGGGGGGGATACGCAGTATTTT. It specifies CASSLRTGGDTQYF. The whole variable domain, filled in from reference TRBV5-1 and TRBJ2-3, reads KAGVTQTPRYLIKTRGQQVTLSCSPISGHRSVSWYQQTPGQGLQFLFEYFSETQRNKGNFPGRFSGRQFSNSRSEMNVSTLELGDSALYLCASSLRTGGDTQYFGPGTRLTVL.

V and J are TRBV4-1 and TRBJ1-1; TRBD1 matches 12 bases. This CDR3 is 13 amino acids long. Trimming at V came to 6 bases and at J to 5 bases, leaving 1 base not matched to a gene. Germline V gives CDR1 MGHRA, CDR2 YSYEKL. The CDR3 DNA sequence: TGCGCCAGCAGGGGACAGGGGGCGACTGAAGCTTTCTTT. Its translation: CASRGQGATEAFF.

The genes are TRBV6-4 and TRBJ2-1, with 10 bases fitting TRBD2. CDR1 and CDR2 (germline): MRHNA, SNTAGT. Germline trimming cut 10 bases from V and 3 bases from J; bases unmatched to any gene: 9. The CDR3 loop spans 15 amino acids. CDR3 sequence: CATARTSGDYNEQFF. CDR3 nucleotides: TGTGCCACCGCGAGAACTAGCGGGGACTACAATGAGCAGTTCTTC.

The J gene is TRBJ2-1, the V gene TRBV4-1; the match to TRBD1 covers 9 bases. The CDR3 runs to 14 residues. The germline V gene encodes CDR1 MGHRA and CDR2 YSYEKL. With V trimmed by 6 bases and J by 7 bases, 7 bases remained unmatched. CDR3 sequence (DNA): TGCGCCAGCAGAGAACCGGGACAGGGAAATGAGCAGTTCTTC. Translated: CASREPGQGNEQFF.

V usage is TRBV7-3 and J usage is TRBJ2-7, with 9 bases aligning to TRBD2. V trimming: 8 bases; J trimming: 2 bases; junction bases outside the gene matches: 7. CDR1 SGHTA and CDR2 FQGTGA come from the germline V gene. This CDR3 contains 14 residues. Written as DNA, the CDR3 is TGTGCCAGCGCCCCGCTAGCGGGACCCTACGAGCAGTACTTC. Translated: CASAPLAGPYEQYF.

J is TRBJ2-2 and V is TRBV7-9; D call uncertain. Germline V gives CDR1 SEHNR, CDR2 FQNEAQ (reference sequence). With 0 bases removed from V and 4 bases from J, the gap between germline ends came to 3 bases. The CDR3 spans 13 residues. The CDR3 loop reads CASSLAGTGELFF. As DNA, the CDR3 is TGTGCCAGCAGCTTAGCGGGCACCGGGGAGCTGTTTTTT.